This entry describes one TCR beta chain. The antigen is not known. The data were obtained in a study of T-cell reconstitution after alpha-beta-depleted transplantation in children. Study-wide findings and caveats: The authors attributed T-cell counts and diversity one year after transplant mostly to newly produced T cells.

Unique molecular identifiers were incorporated into the prepared TCRbeta library. TCRdb redid the calling of the PCR reads with MiXCR, one entry per CDR3 protein. Counted here are under 300,000 distinct CDR3 sequences, roughly 10% occurring once; the ten biggest clones make up around 20%. CDR3 length: 11 residues. The germline V gene has CDR1 SEHNR and CDR2 FQNEAQ (reference sequence). V was pared by 3 bases and J by 10 bases, with 8 bases between. This specimen consisted of peripheral blood, obtained 180 days after TCRalphabeta/CD19-depleted stem cell transplant. The sequence derives from a male patient between 2 and 15 years old who had a stem cell transplant for chronic granulomatous disease, so the T cells may come from the graft donor. The chain employs TRBV7-9 and TRBJ2-3; no reliable D call. CDR3 loop: CASSFTDSQYF. The CDR3 DNA is TGTGCCAGCAGCTTTACTGATTCGCAGTATTTT. Full variable domain (outside the CDR3, taken from reference TRBV7-9 and TRBJ2-3): DTGVSQNPRHKITKRGQNVTFRCDPISEHNRLYWYRQTLGQGPEFLTYFQNEAQLEKSRLLSDRFSAERPKGSFSTLEIQRTEQGDSAMYLCASSFTDSQYFGPGTRLTVL.